The rows below give T cell receptor beta chains drawn from one sample of a study of T cells in localized non-small cell lung cancer. Sequencing was performed with immunoSEQ multiplex PCR; in TCRdb, only in-frame clones are kept and a portion is missing. Among approximately 70,000 clones listed, 85% to 90% were seen once. The sample in question was peripheral blood, obtained before any cancer treatment. Every receptor here comes from a male donor at least 60 years old with stage III squamous cell lung carcinoma. Each CDR3 is given with its conserved first and last residue. A D gene is named only where the DNA matches it firmly. Part of the rows lack a size; the others show once, few, many or a class for expanded clones.

size,J,V,D,DNA,CDR3
.,TRBJ2-1,TRBV9,.,TGTGCCAGCAGCGTAGTCGAAAGTGAGCAGTTCTTC,CASSVVESEQFF
.,TRBJ2-3,TRBV30,TRBD2,TGTGCCTGGTCTAGCGGGGGAAGCACAGATACGCAGTATTTT,CAWSSGGSTDTQYF
.,TRBJ1-5,TRBV19,TRBD1,TGTGCCAGTAGTCTATACAGGGGGGGTATCAATCAGCCCCAGCATTTT,CASSLYRGGINQPQHF
.,TRBJ1-6,TRBV2,TRBD1,TGTGCCAGCTTCCGGGACAGGGATAATTCACCCCTCCACTTT,CASFRDRDNSPLHF
.,TRBJ2-2,TRBV7-9,.,TGTGCCAGCAGCTTTCTGGCCGGGGAGCTGTTTTTT,CASSFLAGELFF
once,TRBJ1-2,TRBV28,TRBD1,TGTGCCAGCAGTTTGTACGGGACAGGGTTCGGTGGCTACACCTTC,CASSLYGTGFGGYTF
.,TRBJ1-2,TRBV6-6,.,TGTGCCAGCAGTTACTCGGGGGGCTTGGAGGATGGCTACACCTTC,CASSYSGGLEDGYTF
.,TRBJ2-4,TRBV30,.,TGTGCCTGGAGTGTGGAGAGAAACATTCAGTACTTC,CAWSVERNIQYF
.,TRBJ2-1,TRBV9,TRBD2,TGTGCCAGCAGCCTAGAGTCACTAGCGGGGAATGAGCAGTTCTTC,CASSLESLAGNEQFF
.,TRBJ2-3,TRBV7-2,TRBD2,TGTGCCAGCAGCAACGGGAGGGTAGATACGCAGTATTTT,CASSNGRVDTQYF
once,TRBJ1-3,TRBV5-5,.,TGTGCCAGCAGCTTGGAATGGGGCTCTGGAAACACCATATATTTT,CASSLEWGSGNTIYF
once,TRBJ1-3,TRBV5-4,.,TGTGCCAGCACCTTGCCGAGAACAGGCCGCTCTGGAAACACCATATATTTT,CASTLPRTGRSGNTIYF
.,TRBJ2-7,TRBV7-9,TRBD2,TGTGCCAGCAGCCGATGGGGGGGCGAGCAGTACTTC,CASSRWGGEQYF
.,TRBJ1-4,TRBV7-2,TRBD1,TGTGCCAGCAGCCGTGACAGGGGGACTAATGAAAAACTGTTTTTT,CASSRDRGTNEKLFF
.,TRBJ2-1,TRBV19,.,TGTGCCAGTAGTATTACGACAGGTCGCAATGAGCAGTTCTTC,CASSITTGRNEQFF
once,TRBJ1-2,TRBV6-4,TRBD1,TGTGCCAGCAGTGACCCCGATAAGACAGGGGATAATTATTTAAACTATGGCTACACCTTC,CASSDPDKTGDNYLNYGYTF
once,TRBJ1-5,TRBV7-2,.,TGTGCCAGCAGCATCTTCAGGGGAGTGAATCAGCCCCAGCATTTT,CASSIFRGVNQPQHF
once,TRBJ2-3,TRBV5-6,.,TGTGCCAGCAGCTGGGGGCCCGGGGCAGATACGCAGTATTTT,CASSWGPGADTQYF
once,TRBJ1-6,TRBV9,TRBD1,TGTGCCAGCAGCGTAACTCGGGACAGGTATAATTCACCCCTCCACTTT,CASSVTRDRYNSPLHF
.,TRBJ2-4,TRBV28,TRBD1,TGTGCCAGCAGTTTTCCCGGGACAGTAGCCAAAAACATTCAGTACTTC,CASSFPGTVAKNIQYF
.,TRBJ2-1,TRBV5-4,.,TGTGCCAGCAGCTCGGACAGATCCCACAATGAGCAGTTCTTC,CASSSDRSHNEQFF
.,TRBJ2-5,TRBV18,.,TGTGCCAGCTCACCAACCAGGGAACCCGTCCAAGAGACCCAGTACTTC,CASSPTREPVQETQYF
.,TRBJ1-2,TRBV30,.,TGTGCCTGGAGTGTAGAGGCGCCCTATGGCTACACCTTC,CAWSVEAPYGYTF
.,TRBJ1-5,TRBV28,TRBD1,TGTGCCAGCAGTCATCAGACAGGGATTCAGCCCCAGCATTTT,CASSHQTGIQPQHF
.,TRBJ1-1,TRBV6-1,.,TGTGCCAGCAGTGACCCAGAATCTTGGAACACTGAAGCTTTCTTT,CASSDPESWNTEAFF
once,TRBJ1-2,TRBV7-2,TRBD1,TGTGCCAGCAGCTCCTCTGGACAGGGCCCCATAAAGGGCTACACCTTC,CASSSSGQGPIKGYTF
once,TRBJ2-6,TRBV10-1,TRBD1,TGCGCCAGCAGCTCCGGACAGGTTCTCTCTGGGGCCAACGTCCTGACTTTC,CASSSGQVLSGANVLTF
.,TRBJ1-2,TRBV27,.,TGTGCCAGCAGTTTTAACGGGGGCGAGGGTGGCTACACCTTC,CASSFNGGEGGYTF
.,TRBJ2-2,TRBV10-3,.,TGTGCCATCAGGTTGACAGGGAACACCGGGGAGCTGTTTTTT,CAIRLTGNTGELFF
.,TRBJ2-5,TRBV5-1,TRBD1,TGCGCCAGCAGCTTGTCGGGACAGGGGGCGGGGGAGACCCAGTACTTC,CASSLSGQGAGETQYF